The entry that follows covers one T cell receptor beta chain sequence. There is no known antigen for this receptor. No much larger clonotype is one base removed from it; base qualities were not supplied. TCRbeta CDR3 regions were amplified from genomic DNA by means of the immunoSEQ Assay, a bias-controlled multiplex PCR. The authors' pipeline ran thus. The number of nucleated cells in each sample was estimated by amplification of reference gene primers within the assay. To quantify the absolute abundance of each unique TCRbeta CDR3 rearrangement, sequence reads were collapsed and filtered. Productive Simpson clonality was computed per sample as the square root of Simpson's diversity index over productive rearrangements. TCRdb provides this immuneACCESS table in a form limited to in-frame rearrangements. Some clones are lacking; in checked studies, under half of them reflect an unresolved V gene, and why the rest are absent is not known. V and J calls and clone size follow that table, whereas D and trimming were derived from the DNA. The sample includes nearly 55,000 clones, with approximately 84% observed a single time. The ten top clones hold approximately 15% of the sample.

This sample was included in a study of blood T cell repertoires in COVID-19 (dated by TCRdb to 2020 to 2021). Regarding the complete study: Samples from collaborators originated in the United States, Italy and Spain and spanned both the acute and convalescent phases of COVID-19. The prospective study material was composed of cDNA or gDNA derived from T cells, B-cell-depleted T cells, or PBMCs. The dataset comprised deeply sampled blood TCRbeta repertoires from subjects exposed to, actively infected with, or recovered from COVID-19. A freely available public database, intended as a resource for researchers studying the immune response to SARS-CoV-2, is where the repertoires were released. The samples were drawn from two sources: the first 160 participants of the ongoing ImmuneRACE study, and 1,200 or so subjects contributed by 6 global collaborators. A de-identified subject ID, COVID-19 status, age in years and sex were almost always included in the sample metadata. Where available, HLA class I and class II types were obtained from metadata supplied by the sample provider rather than from assay-based typing. The investigation overall reported the following: The quantity of clinical and demographic metadata differed by source and by participant and was supplied without curation.

Collaborating institutions collected whole blood in K2EDTA tubes following their own protocols. For TCRbeta analysis, collaborators shipped samples in one of three forms: frozen whole blood, isolated PBMCs, or DNA extracted from either of those sample types. Trimming takes 5 bases off V and 6 bases off J; junction bases not matched to a gene: 19. CDR1 SGHTA and CDR2 FQGTGA were looked up in the germline V gene. The CDR3 has 18 amino acids, counting the end cysteine and phenylalanine. Solely the CDR3 DNA is kept, with 54 bases framed from the first base. This clonotype was sampled from a human donor with active or convalescent COVID-19. The donor label of this sample is uncertain. The chain uses TRBV7-3 and TRBJ2-1; 7 of the junction bases match TRBD2. The sample taken for sequencing was peripheral blood. CDR3 reads: CASSQDALASHRLNEQFF. The DNA reads TGTGCCAGCAGCCAAGATGCACTAGCGTCCCACCGGCTCAATGAGCAGTTCTTC. Reference TRBV7-3 and TRBJ2-1 proteins supply the regions before and after the CDR3; the full variable domain is: GAGVSQTPSNKVTEKGKYVELRCDPISGHTALYWYRQSLGQGPEFLIYFQGTGAADDSGLPNDRFFAVRPEGSVSTLKIQRTERGDSAVYLCASSQDALASHRLNEQFFGPGTRLTVL.